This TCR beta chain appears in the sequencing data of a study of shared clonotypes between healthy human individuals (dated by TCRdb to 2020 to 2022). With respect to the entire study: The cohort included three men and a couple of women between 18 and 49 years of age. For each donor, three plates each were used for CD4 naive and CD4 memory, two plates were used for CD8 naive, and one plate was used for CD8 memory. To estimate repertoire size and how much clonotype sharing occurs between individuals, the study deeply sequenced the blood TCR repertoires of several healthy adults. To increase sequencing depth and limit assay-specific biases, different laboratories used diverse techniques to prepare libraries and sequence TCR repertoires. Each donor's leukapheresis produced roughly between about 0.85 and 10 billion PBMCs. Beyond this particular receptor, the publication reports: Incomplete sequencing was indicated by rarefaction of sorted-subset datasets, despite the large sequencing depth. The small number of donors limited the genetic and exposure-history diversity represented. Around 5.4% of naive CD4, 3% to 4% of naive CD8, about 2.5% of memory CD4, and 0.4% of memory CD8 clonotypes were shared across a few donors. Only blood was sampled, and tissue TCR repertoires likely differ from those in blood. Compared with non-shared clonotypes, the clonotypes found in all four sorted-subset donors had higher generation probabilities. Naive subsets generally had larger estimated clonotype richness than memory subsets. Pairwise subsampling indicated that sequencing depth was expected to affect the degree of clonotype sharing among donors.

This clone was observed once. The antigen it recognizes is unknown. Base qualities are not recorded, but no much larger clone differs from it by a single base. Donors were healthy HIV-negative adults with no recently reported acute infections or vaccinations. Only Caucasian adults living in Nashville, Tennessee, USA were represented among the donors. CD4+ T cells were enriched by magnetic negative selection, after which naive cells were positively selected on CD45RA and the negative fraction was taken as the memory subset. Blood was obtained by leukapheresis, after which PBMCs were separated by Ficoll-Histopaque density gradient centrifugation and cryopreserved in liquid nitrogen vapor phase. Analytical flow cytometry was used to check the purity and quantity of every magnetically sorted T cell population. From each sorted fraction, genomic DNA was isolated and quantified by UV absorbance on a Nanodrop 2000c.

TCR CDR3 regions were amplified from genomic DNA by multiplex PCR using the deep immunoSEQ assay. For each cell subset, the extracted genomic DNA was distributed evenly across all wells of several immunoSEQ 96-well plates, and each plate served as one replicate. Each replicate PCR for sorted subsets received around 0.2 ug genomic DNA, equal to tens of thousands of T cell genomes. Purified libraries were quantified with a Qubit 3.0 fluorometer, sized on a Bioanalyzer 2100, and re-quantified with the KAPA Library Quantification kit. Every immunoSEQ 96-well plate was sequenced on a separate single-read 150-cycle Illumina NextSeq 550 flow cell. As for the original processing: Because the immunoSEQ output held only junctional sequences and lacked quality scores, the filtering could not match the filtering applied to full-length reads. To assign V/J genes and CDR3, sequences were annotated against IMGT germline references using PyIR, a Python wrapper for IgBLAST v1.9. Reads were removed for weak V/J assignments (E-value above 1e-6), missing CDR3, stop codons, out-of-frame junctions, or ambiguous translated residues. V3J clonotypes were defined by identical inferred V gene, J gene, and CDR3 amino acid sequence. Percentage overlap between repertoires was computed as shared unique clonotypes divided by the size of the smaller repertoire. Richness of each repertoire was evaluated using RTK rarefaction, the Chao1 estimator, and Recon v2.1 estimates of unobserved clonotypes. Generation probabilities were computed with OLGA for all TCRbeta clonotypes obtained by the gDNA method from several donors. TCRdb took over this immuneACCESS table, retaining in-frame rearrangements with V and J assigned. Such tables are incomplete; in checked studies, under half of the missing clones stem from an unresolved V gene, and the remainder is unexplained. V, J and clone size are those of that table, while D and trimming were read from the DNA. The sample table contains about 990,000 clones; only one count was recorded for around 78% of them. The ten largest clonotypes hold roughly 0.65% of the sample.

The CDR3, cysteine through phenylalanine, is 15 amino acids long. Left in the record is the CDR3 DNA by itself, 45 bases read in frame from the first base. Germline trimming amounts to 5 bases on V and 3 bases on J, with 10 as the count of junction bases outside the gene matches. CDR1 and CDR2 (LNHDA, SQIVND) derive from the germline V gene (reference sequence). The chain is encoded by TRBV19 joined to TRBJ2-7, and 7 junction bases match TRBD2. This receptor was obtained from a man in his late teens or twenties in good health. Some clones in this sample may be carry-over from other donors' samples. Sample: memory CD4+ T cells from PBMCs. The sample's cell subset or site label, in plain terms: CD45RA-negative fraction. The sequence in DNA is TGTGCCAGTAGTCTCGTGGCGGGAGTGGGCTACGAGCAGTACTTC. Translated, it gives CASSLVAGVGYEQYF.